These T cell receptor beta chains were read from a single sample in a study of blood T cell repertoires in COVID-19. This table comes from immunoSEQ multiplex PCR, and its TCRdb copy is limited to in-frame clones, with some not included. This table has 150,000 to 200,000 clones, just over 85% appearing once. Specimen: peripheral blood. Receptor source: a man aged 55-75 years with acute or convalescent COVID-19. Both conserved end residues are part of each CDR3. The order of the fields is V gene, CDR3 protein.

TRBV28	CASNRGSSKNIQYF
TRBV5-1	CASSRSTGYTGELFF
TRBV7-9	CASSFFATNEKLFF
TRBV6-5	CASTFVAEGYQPQHF
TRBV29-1	CSVEFGHSYEQYF
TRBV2	CASRWAGRGEQYF
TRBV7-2	CASSLTAGSYNEQFF
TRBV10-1	CASSESRLAGELFF
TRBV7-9	CASSRKPDRDYEQYF
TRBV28	CASSLTRGNTEAFF
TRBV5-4	CASTHRQGGRGYTF
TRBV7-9	CASSFYWEGPPYTQYF
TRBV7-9	CASSLVQRVSGADTQYF
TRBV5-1	CASSLEAASSYNEQFF
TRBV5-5	CASSYGGGAPTEAFF
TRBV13	CASSSLQGIEQFF
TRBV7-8	CASSEELLGATGNQPQHF
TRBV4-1	CASSQESPLAGAGASYEQYF
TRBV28	CASSFPDRINQPQHF
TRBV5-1	CASSLVGATLNTEAFF
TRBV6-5	CASNLSGANTDTQYF
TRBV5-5	CASSSNRGRGYGYTF
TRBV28	CASSFPQGVGYGYTF
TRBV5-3	CARSLAVGDRGPYRYLNTEAFF
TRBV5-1	CASSLGGGGSYGYTF
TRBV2	CASRADSTANEQFF
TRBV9	CASSVGQGALGNTIYF